This T cell receptor (beta chain) is from a study of T cell responses to AZD1222 COVID-19 vaccine (dated by TCRdb to the early 2020s). For context, the study as a whole: AZD1222 recipients given second doses at about 4 weeks or at about 12 weeks were pooled, since spike-specific TCR depth and breadth were not found to differ between the two schedules. Trial participants were enrolled by age into subgroups of 18-55, 56-69 and 70-plus years, and about 150, 27 and 61 TCR-sequenced participants, respectively, were included in these subgroups. TCR sequencing covered roughly 230 trial participants: 200 to 210 given two doses of AZD1222 and about 26 given two doses of MenACWY control vaccine. Beyond this particular receptor, the publication reports: After two AZD1222 doses, spike-specific TCR breadth and depth were significantly higher than at day 0 and than in MenACWY recipients. Nearly half of unique spike-specific TCRs reportedly recognized epitopes outside regions mutated in the B.1.351 and B.1.1.7 variants. Conclusions about previously exposed vaccinees are limited because only five to seven AZD1222 recipients were SARS-CoV-2 seropositive at baseline. Because no day 14 peak-response samples were available, repertoires were characterized only after the peak T cell response. Participants were mostly white British and included more females than males, and it was suggested by the authors that clonal diversity may have been underestimated. The vaccine-associated CD4 TCRs covered the entire spike protein, and the dominant responses fell in regions 160-218 and 743-854. In the small 56-69-year group, the increase in depth fell short of significance, most likely because of low power.

CDR3 length: 11 amino acids, cysteine to phenylalanine. CDR3 DNA only is kept here, 33 bases in frame from base 1. From the germline V gene, CDR1 is MNHEY and CDR2 is SVGAGI. The trim is 0 bases for V and 7 bases for J, with a gap of 3 bases between the germline ends. The CDR3 regions of human TCRbeta chains were subjected to immunosequencing. As for how the authors treated the data: TCRs in the repertoires were compared against a reference library of SARS-CoV-2-specific TCRs that had been generated with the MIRA antigen-specificity platform. Breadth meant the fraction of unique TCRs that were SARS-CoV-2-associated, whereas depth meant the fraction of total T cells that were SARS-CoV-2-associated. Using the MIRA data, each spike-specific TCR was mapped to the spike region that the TCR reacts to and placed in a CD4 or CD8 class. Log10-transformed breadth and depth values were compared by one-way ANOVA with Sidak's multiple comparisons tests. In its TCRdb copy, this immuneACCESS table keeps in-frame sequences only and misses some clones. Where compared with another copy, unresolved V genes explain less than half of these, and the others have no known cause. That table is the source of V, J and clone size, and D and trimming were worked out from the DNA. The sample table records under 200,000 clones; 85% to 95% of these occur just once. The leading ten clones occupy around 4.3% of the sample.

The time point label here, explained by the study, means: baseline before first vaccination. Vaccinee samples were obtained from the UK trials COV001 and COV002, which included a single-blind randomized controlled phase 2/3 trial of AZD1222 (ChAdOx1 nCoV-19) in healthy adults. For TCRbeta chain sequencing, PBMC samples were collected from trial participants at day 0 and at day 28 after the second dose. As for this clone: Its antigen has not been determined. No base-level quality is on record; no much larger clone is a single base apart.

The clonotype originates from an adult in good health. The sample consisted of peripheral blood, taken on day 0 of AZD1222 vaccination. The rearranged chain carries TRBV6-5 and TRBJ2-5; no confident D gene assignment can be made. CDR3 region: CASSYSGTQYF. The base sequence is TGTGCCAGCAGTTACTCCGGGACCCAGTACTTC.